The present T cell receptor (beta chain) was sequenced within a study of T cells in localized non-small cell lung cancer. General observations from the study: Sequencing was restricted to one tumor region; therefore, heterogeneity remains possible. Uninvolved adjacent lung showed peak T cell clonality, exceeding tumor. There were a median 57 of the top 100 tumor clones appearing in adjacent lung. Higher T cell density in the blood was associated with longer overall survival, whereas higher adjacent-lung clonality associated with shorter survival.

This clone was seen only once. Its antigen is not known. The data were produced by immunoSEQ multiplex PCR, yet TCRdb's version contains in-frame clones alone and is incomplete. The sample records 15,000 to 20,000 clones, nearly 90% being singletons. The TCR sequence derives from a woman aged 35 to 70 with stage III lung adenocarcinoma. The sample here was peripheral blood mononuclear cells, taken before any cancer treatment.

In nucleotides, the CDR3 is TGTGCCAGCAGTGCAACTGGACAGGTGAACACAGATACGCAGTATTTT. It specifies CASSATGQVNTDTQYF. The chain uses TRBV2 and TRBJ2-3, with 7 nucleotides matching TRBD1. Germline assignment: CDR1 SNHLY and CDR2 FYNNEI. The CDR3 spans 16 residues. J gave up 2 bases and V 4 bases, and 9 bases lay outside the gene matches. Full variable domain (remainder filled in from reference TRBV2 and TRBJ2-3): EPEVTQTPSHQVTQMGQEVILRCVPISNHLYFYWYRQILGQKVEFLVSFYNNEISEKSEIFDDQFSVERPDGSNFTLKIRSTKLEDSAMYFCASSATGQVNTDTQYFGPGTRLTVL.